The 10 T cell receptor beta chains below all came from one sample that was sequenced in a study of blood T cell repertoires in COVID-19. The data were produced by immunoSEQ multiplex PCR, yet TCRdb's version contains in-frame clones alone and is incomplete. The sample lists more than 65,000 clones, 80% occurring once. Sequenced input: peripheral blood. The receptors derive from a man aged 60 to 69 with active or convalescent COVID-19.

The genes are TRBV10-3 and TRBJ2-4, with D perhaps TRBD1 (5 bases). Trimming pared 4 bases from V and 3 bases from J, leaving 7 bases between. CDR1 and CDR2 (germline): ENHRY, SYGVKD. CDR3 length: 13 residues. CDR3 DNA sequence: TGTGCCATCAGTGCTCAGGGCAAAAACATTCAGTACTTC. It codes for CAISAQGKNIQYF.

V gene TRBV9 combines with J gene TRBJ1-1, with D possibly being TRBD1 (5 bases). The CDR3 contains 15 residues. The V end lost 4 bases, the J end lost 0 bases, and 13 bases lay between the germline ends. CDR1 and CDR2 (germline): SGDLS, YYNGEE. This CDR3 reads CASSPRGQLNTEAFF. CDR3 nucleotides: TGTGCCAGCAGCCCTAGGGGCCAGCTGAACACTGAAGCTTTCTTT.

The chain employs TRBV5-1 and TRBJ2-2; a possible D gene is TRBD1 (5 bases). CDR3 length equals 16 residues. CDR1 is SGHRS, CDR2 YFSETQ, per germline. V was shortened by 3 bases and J by 0 bases, with 12 bases between the two germline ends. The CDR3 sequence: CASSWGDSPNTGELFF. The CDR3 DNA follows: TGCGCCAGCAGCTGGGGCGACTCACCGAACACCGGGGAGCTGTTTTTT.

The V call is TRBV2, the J call TRBJ2-2, with D possibly matching TRBD1 (6 bases). CDR3 length equals 15 residues. The germline V and J ends were trimmed by 5 bases and 0 bases, with 10 bases remaining between them. Germline V gives CDR1 SNHLY, CDR2 FYNNEI. The CDR3 nucleotides read TGTGCCAGCAGTCGGGACACCCCGAACACCGGGGAGCTGTTTTTT. Residues: CASSRDTPNTGELFF.

The V gene is TRBV5-1, the J gene TRBJ1-5; 10 bases align to TRBD1. The J segment lost 7 bases and the V segment lost 0 bases, leaving 7 bases of the junction unmatched. This CDR3 has 16 amino acids. The V gene's germline CDR1 is SGHRS and CDR2 YFSETQ. CDR3 DNA sequence: TGCGCCAGCAGCTTGGAAGGACAGGGGGTCGGACAGCCCCAGCATTTT. Its translation: CASSLEGQGVGQPQHF.

The V and J genes are TRBV6-5 and TRBJ2-3, with 9 bases aligning to TRBD1. Germline V lookup: CDR1 MNHEY, CDR2 SVGAGI. The trim removed 4 bases at V and 0 bases at J, leaving 5 bases unmatched. The CDR3 sequence is 16 residues long. The CDR3 region is CASSFTGGLSTDTQYF. For the CDR3, the DNA is TGTGCCAGCAGTTTTACAGGGGGCCTTAGCACAGATACGCAGTATTTT.

The chain joins TRBV7-8 to TRBJ1-4; D might be TRBD1 (5 bases). The CDR3 contains 16 residues. Germline loops: CDR1 SGHVS, CDR2 FQNEAQ. Deletions cut 5 bases from V and 5 bases from J, with 18 bases between. This CDR3 reads CASSPAAGGVNEKLFF. CDR3 coding DNA: TGTGCCAGCAGCCCGGCGGCCGGAGGGGTGAATGAAAAACTGTTTTTT.

The chain joins TRBV5-1 to TRBJ2-5, with D perhaps TRBD2 (6 bases). This CDR3 spans 15 amino acids. Germline CDR1 SGHRS, CDR2 YFSETQ. Trimming removed 1 base at V and 2 bases at J, with 12 bases between. CDR3 bases: TGCGCCAGCAGCTTGAAGCGCGGGGCACAAGAGACCCAGTACTTC. It translates to CASSLKRGAQETQYF. Using reference TRBV5-1 and TRBJ2-5 for the parts outside the CDR3, the full variable domain is KAGVTQTPRYLIKTRGQQVTLSCSPISGHRSVSWYQQTPGQGLQFLFEYFSETQRNKGNFPGRFSGRQFSNSRSEMNVSTLELGDSALYLCASSLKRGAQETQYFGPGTRLLVL.

This clone was seen a single time. The chain employs TRBV9 and TRBJ2-5; 11 bases agree with TRBD2. This CDR3 has 21 amino acids. The trim removed 4 bases at V and 1 base at J, leaving 21 bases unmatched. Germline CDR1 is SGDLS and CDR2 is YYNGEE. The CDR3 sequence: CASSPALGLAVARPTQETQYF. The DNA for the CDR3 is TGTGCCAGCAGCCCGGCTTTGGGACTAGCGGTCGCCCGCCCGACCCAAGAGACCCAGTACTTC.

The chain's CDR3 is CATTTAGETQYF. As DNA, the CDR3 is TGTGCCACAACTACGGCGGGAGAGACCCAGTACTTC. This chain connects TRBV10-3 to TRBJ2-5, with D perhaps matching TRBD2 (5 bases). The germline V and J ends were trimmed by 10 bases and 4 bases, with 13 bases remaining between them. The germline CDR1 and CDR2 sequences are ENHRY and SYGVKD. The CDR3 has 12 amino acids.